A selection of T cell receptor beta chains follows, all from one sample in a study of blood T cell repertoires in COVID-19. Assay: immunoSEQ multiplex PCR; the TCRdb copy retains only in-frame clones and omits some. This table has 53,000 or so clones, 77% appearing once. Material: peripheral blood. These receptors were obtained from an older man with active or convalescent COVID-19. Both conserved end residues are part of each CDR3. Fields, in order: V gene, clone size, J gene, D gene, CDR3 DNA, CDR3 protein. The D gene is left open where the match is weak. Size values are once, few and many counts, or a class for expanded clones, and some rows have none.

V: TRBV5-1; size: few; J: TRBJ1-3; D: TRBD1; DNA: TGCGCCAGCAGCTTGGACAGGGGATCCGGCTCTGGAAACACCATATATTTT; CDR3: CASSLDRGSGSGNTIYF
V: TRBV20-1; size: NA; J: TRBJ1-4; D: NA; DNA: TGCATTGGAGCAACTAATGAAAAACTGTTTTTT; CDR3: CIGATNEKLFF
V: TRBV11-2; size: NA; J: TRBJ1-2; D: NA; DNA: TGTGCCAGCAGCGTGCAGAGGGCGTATGGCTACACCTTC; CDR3: CASSVQRAYGYTF
V: TRBV5-1; size: NA; J: TRBJ1-2; D: TRBD1; DNA: TGCGCCAGCAGCTTAGGGACAGGCGGTAGCTACACCTTC; CDR3: CASSLGTGGSYTF
V: TRBV2; size: NA; J: TRBJ1-2; D: NA; DNA: TGTGCCAGCAGAAGGGGGGGAGAGGGCTACACCTTC; CDR3: CASRRGGEGYTF
V: TRBV4-3; size: NA; J: TRBJ1-4; D: TRBD1; DNA: TGCGCCAGCAGCCTAGAAACCGGGTGGGACAGGTTTAATGAAAAACTGTTTTTT; CDR3: CASSLETGWDRFNEKLFF
V: TRBV20-1; size: NA; J: TRBJ1-4; D: TRBD1; DNA: TGCAGTGCTAGTGTCGGGACAGGGGATGAAAAACTGTTTTTT; CDR3: CSASVGTGDEKLFF
V: TRBV4-2; size: NA; J: TRBJ2-2; D: TRBD1; DNA: TGTGCCAGCAGCCCCCTGGGACAGGGGGCGACGAACACCGGGGAGCTGTTTTTT; CDR3: CASSPLGQGATNTGELFF
V: TRBV1; size: NA; J: TRBJ2-3; D: NA; DNA: TGCACCACCCCGCTAGCGGGGGGGGTCACAGATACGCAGTATTTT; CDR3: CTTPLAGGVTDTQYF
V: TRBV14; size: NA; J: TRBJ1-6; D: NA; DNA: TGTGCCAGCAGCTTCGGGGGGAGTTCACCCCTCCACTTT; CDR3: CASSFGGSSPLHF
V: TRBV14; size: NA; J: TRBJ2-2; D: TRBD2; DNA: TGTGCCAGCAGCCAGGATCTCAGCGGGAAAGCCAACACCGGGGAGCTGTTTTTT; CDR3: CASSQDLSGKANTGELFF
V: TRBV9; size: once; J: TRBJ1-1; D: NA; DNA: TGTGCCAGCAGCGTAGTGGGGGGGGCCGACGACACTGAAGCTTTCTTT; CDR3: CASSVVGGADDTEAFF
V: TRBV6-5; size: medium-sized; J: TRBJ1-1; D: NA; DNA: TGTGCCAGCAGAATGCAGGGGAGCACTGAAGCTTTCTTT; CDR3: CASRMQGSTEAFF
V: TRBV30; size: NA; J: TRBJ2-7; D: TRBD1; DNA: TGTGCCTGGGGACGGGGACAGATTCTCTACGAGCAGTACTTC; CDR3: CAWGRGQILYEQYF
V: TRBV7-9; size: NA; J: TRBJ2-1; D: NA; DNA: TGTGCCAGCTCGCTAGCGAGTAATGAGCAGTTCTTC; CDR3: CASSLASNEQFF
V: TRBV18; size: NA; J: TRBJ2-3; D: TRBD2; DNA: TGTGCCAGTAACCCGACTAGCGGGAGCACAGATACGCAGTATTTT; CDR3: CASNPTSGSTDTQYF
V: TRBV5-1; size: few; J: TRBJ1-1; D: TRBD1; DNA: TGCGCCAGCAGCATGGGACAGGGGGCGGTCACTGAAGCTTTCTTT; CDR3: CASSMGQGAVTEAFF
V: TRBV15; size: NA; J: TRBJ2-1; D: TRBD1; DNA: TGTGCCACCAGCAGGGTCAGGACAGGGTCCTACAATGAGCAGTTCTTC; CDR3: CATSRVRTGSYNEQFF
V: TRBV3-1/TRBV3-2; size: NA; J: TRBJ2-7; D: TRBD2; DNA: TGTGCCAGCAGCCAAGATTCTAGCGGGAGCCACGAGCAGTACTTC; CDR3: CASSQDSSGSHEQYF
V: TRBV9; size: NA; J: TRBJ2-3; D: NA; DNA: TGTGCCAGCAGCTATCAATCGGTGGGCACAGATACGCAGTATTTT; CDR3: CASSYQSVGTDTQYF
V: TRBV30; size: once; J: TRBJ1-1; D: TRBD1; DNA: TGTGCCTGGAGACCCGGGACAGGCACTGAAGCTTTCTTT; CDR3: CAWRPGTGTEAFF
V: TRBV9; size: once; J: TRBJ2-1; D: TRBD2; DNA: TGTGCCAGCAGCGTAGGCATTGGGGGGGACGACTACAATGAGCAGTTCTTC; CDR3: CASSVGIGGDDYNEQFF
V: TRBV6-6; size: NA; J: TRBJ1-5; D: NA; DNA: TGTGCCAGCACCCCTGGGGGGGGCAGCAATCAGCCCCAGCATTTT; CDR3: CASTPGGGSNQPQHF
V: TRBV30; size: NA; J: TRBJ1-5; D: NA; DNA: TGTGCCTGGAGTGTCAGAAGGGGCGGGGGTAATCAGCCCCAGCATTTT; CDR3: CAWSVRRGGGNQPQHF
V: TRBV6-5; size: NA; J: TRBJ1-1; D: NA; DNA: TGTGCCAGCAGTTACTCGCTAAATCGCGTTACAGCTTTCTTT; CDR3: CASSYSLNRVTAFF
V: TRBV27; size: NA; J: TRBJ2-7; D: TRBD1; DNA: TGTACCAGCAGTTTATCCGACAGGGGGTCCTACGAGCAGTACTTC; CDR3: CTSSLSDRGSYEQYF
V: TRBV5-1; size: NA; J: TRBJ1-2; D: NA; DNA: TGCGCCAGCAGCTTGGATGGGGGGAGCTATGGCTACACCTTC; CDR3: CASSLDGGSYGYTF
V: TRBV29-1; size: NA; J: TRBJ2-7; D: TRBD1; DNA: TGCAGCGTTGAAGAGCCCCTCGACAGGGGTGCGTACGAGCAGTACTTC; CDR3: CSVEEPLDRGAYEQYF
V: TRBV6-5; size: NA; J: TRBJ1-5; D: NA; DNA: TGTGCCAGCAGGACCGGGACAACTAGCAATCAGCCCCAGCATTTT; CDR3: CASRTGTTSNQPQHF
V: TRBV7-7; size: NA; J: TRBJ2-2; D: NA; DNA: TGTGCTAGCAGCATGACAGGGAACACCGGGGAGCTGTTTTTT; CDR3: CASSMTGNTGELFF
V: TRBV29-1; size: NA; J: TRBJ1-4; D: TRBD1; DNA: TGCAGCGGCGGTCCACAGGGGGCCGGTAGTAGACTGTTTTTT; CDR3: CSGGPQGAGSRLFF
V: TRBV28; size: NA; J: TRBJ1-3; D: TRBD1; DNA: TGTGCCAGCGCCCCCGGGACAGGGAACTCTGGAAACACCATATATTTT; CDR3: CASAPGTGNSGNTIYF
V: TRBV15; size: once; J: TRBJ1-1; D: NA; DNA: TGTGCCACCAGCAGAGAACAGAACACTGAAGCTTTCTTT; CDR3: CATSREQNTEAFF
V: TRBV5-5; size: NA; J: TRBJ2-1; D: TRBD2; DNA: TGTGCCAGCAGCTTACTAGCGGGGGGGTACAATGAGCAGTTCTTC; CDR3: CASSLLAGGYNEQFF
V: TRBV7-9; size: NA; J: TRBJ2-1; D: NA; DNA: TGTGCCAGCAGCCCGGACTACCAAAGGGAGCAGTTCTTC; CDR3: CASSPDYQREQFF
V: TRBV5-5; size: NA; J: TRBJ2-3; D: NA; DNA: TGTGCCAGCAGCTTAAGGAGGGAGACAGATACGCAGTATTTT; CDR3: CASSLRRETDTQYF
V: TRBV7-2; size: NA; J: TRBJ2-5; D: TRBD2; DNA: TGTGCCAGCGGCTGGGCAGCGGGGGGGCCGGGAGAGACCCAGTACTTC; CDR3: CASGWAAGGPGETQYF
V: TRBV3-1/TRBV3-2; size: NA; J: TRBJ1-4; D: NA; DNA: TGTGCCAGCAGCCTCGGACAGAATAATGAAAAACTGTTTTTT; CDR3: CASSLGQNNEKLFF
V: TRBV30; size: NA; J: TRBJ2-7; D: TRBD1; DNA: TGTGCCTGGAATGAGTTAGGGACAGCCACCTACGAGCAGTACTTC; CDR3: CAWNELGTATYEQYF
V: TRBV25-1; size: NA; J: TRBJ2-7; D: NA; DNA: TGTGCCAGCAGAGTCGGGTCCTTCGGCGAGCAGTACTTC; CDR3: CASRVGSFGEQYF
V: TRBV5-4; size: NA; J: TRBJ1-2; D: TRBD1; DNA: TGTGCCAGCAGCGTTACAGGGGGTGGCTATGGCTACACCTTC; CDR3: CASSVTGGGYGYTF
V: TRBV7-2; size: NA; J: TRBJ2-5; D: NA; DNA: TGTGCCAGCAGCTTAGCGCTACGAGCGCAAGAGACCCAGTACTTC; CDR3: CASSLALRAQETQYF
V: TRBV30; size: NA; J: TRBJ1-2; D: NA; DNA: TGTGCCTGGAGTCGGAGGACGGGAGGAGGCTACACCTTC; CDR3: CAWSRRTGGGYTF
V: TRBV30; size: NA; J: TRBJ1-2; D: NA; DNA: TGTGCCTGGGGGAGGGTAGGGATTTTTGGCTACACCTTC; CDR3: CAWGRVGIFGYTF
V: TRBV19; size: few; J: TRBJ1-1; D: NA; DNA: TGTGCCAGTAGCCCCGCGGGCAGCTTGAACACTGAAGCTTTCTTT; CDR3: CASSPAGSLNTEAFF
V: TRBV29-1; size: NA; J: TRBJ2-7; D: TRBD2; DNA: TGCAGCGCTCAGGCGTCACTAGCGAAGAGGCAGTACTTC; CDR3: CSAQASLAKRQYF
V: TRBV19; size: NA; J: TRBJ1-2; D: NA; DNA: TGTGCCAGTAGTACCGACAGGATAGGCGGCTACACCTTC; CDR3: CASSTDRIGGYTF
V: TRBV7-3; size: NA; J: TRBJ2-3; D: NA; DNA: TGTGCCAGCAGCTTTGGAGGCACAGATACGCAGTATTTT; CDR3: CASSFGGTDTQYF
V: TRBV12-3/TRBV12-4; size: NA; J: TRBJ2-1; D: NA; DNA: TGTGCCAGCAGTGGCGGGACCTACAATGAGCAGTTCTTC; CDR3: CASSGGTYNEQFF
V: TRBV11-3; size: NA; J: TRBJ1-1; D: NA; DNA: TGTGCCAGCAGCTTAGGACGGGGGAACACTGAAGCTTTCTTT; CDR3: CASSLGRGNTEAFF
V: TRBV9; size: NA; J: TRBJ2-1; D: NA; DNA: TGTGCCAGCAGTCGGTTTTACGGGAACAATGAGCAGTTCTTC; CDR3: CASSRFYGNNEQFF
V: TRBV3-1/TRBV3-2; size: NA; J: TRBJ1-2; D: NA; DNA: TGTGCCAGCAGCCAAGACGTCACGGTCTATGGCTACACCTTC; CDR3: CASSQDVTVYGYTF
V: TRBV20-1; size: few; J: TRBJ2-7; D: TRBD2; DNA: TGCAGTGCTAGTCGGGAGGTCGAGCAGTACTTC; CDR3: CSASREVEQYF
V: TRBV3-1/TRBV3-2; size: few; J: TRBJ1-1; D: NA; DNA: TGTGCTGCGGGGGTTTGGAACACTGAAGCTTTCTTT; CDR3: CAAGVWNTEAFF
V: TRBV27; size: NA; J: TRBJ1-1; D: NA; DNA: TGTGCCAGCAGTTTATCGATAGACACTGAAGCTTTCTTT; CDR3: CASSLSIDTEAFF
V: TRBV7-2; size: NA; J: TRBJ2-7; D: NA; DNA: TGTGCCAGCAGCCCCTGGACTAATTCCTACGAGCAGTACTTC; CDR3: CASSPWTNSYEQYF
V: TRBV12-3/TRBV12-4; size: few; J: TRBJ1-1; D: TRBD1; DNA: TGTGCCAGCAGGGGGACAGGGAACACTGAAGCTTTCTTT; CDR3: CASRGTGNTEAFF
V: TRBV4-2; size: NA; J: TRBJ2-4; D: TRBD2; DNA: TGTGCCAGCAGCCAAAACCCCGGGACTAGCGGGGCCAAAAACATTCAGTACTTC; CDR3: CASSQNPGTSGAKNIQYF
V: TRBV7-2; size: once; J: TRBJ1-3; D: NA; DNA: TGTGCCAGCAGCTTAGATCCGTCCTCTGGAAACACCATATATTTT; CDR3: CASSLDPSSGNTIYF